This T cell receptor (beta chain) derives from a study of T cell changes during pregnancy in multiple sclerosis. Trimming stripped 5 bases from V and 7 bases from J, with 9 bases between. Germline-derived CDR1 and CDR2 are SGHTA and FQGNSA. The CDR3 contains 13 residues. Assay: immunoSEQ multiplex PCR; the TCRdb copy retains only in-frame clones and omits some. The sample consists of tens of thousands of clones, around 90% of them appearing once. The source is a female donor in good health, enrolled as a control in a pregnancy study. This chain uses TRBV7-2 with TRBJ1-6, with unresolved D. The sample was peripheral blood, taken in the third trimester of pregnancy. The CDR3 DNA reads TGTGCCAGCAGCGGGCTGTTGAATTCACCCCTCCACTTT. It is translated as CASSGLLNSPLHF.